These 15 T cell receptor beta chains came from one sample sequenced in a study of read filtering for tumor transcriptome and immune sequencing. From roughly 390 ng of RNA, a library with molecular barcoded alpha/delta and beta/gamma adaptors was made. TCRdb independently ran MiXCR on the reads; one entry per CDR3 protein. The table lists 75,000 to 95,000 distinct CDR3 sequences, 20% to 25% of them singletons. Sequenced sample: a population of CD138-negative cells sorted from bone marrow. These receptors were taken from a donor at least 40 years old with multiple myeloma.

This clonotype appeared many times. The chain links TRBV9 to TRBJ2-1, with a possible D match to TRBD2 (6 bases). Trimming pared 0 bases from V and 10 bases from J, leaving 11 bases between. This CDR3 contains 13 residues. Germline CDR1 and CDR2: SGDLS and YYNGEE. CDR3 sequence: CASSVELAEEQFF. The CDR3 nucleotides are TGTGCCAGCAGCGTAGAACTAGCTGAAGAGCAGTTCTTC.

This clonotype was detected many times. The chain couples TRBV5-1 to TRBJ1-1; D not certain. There are 13 residues in the CDR3. Germline V CDR1 and CDR2: SGHRS, YFSETQ. V lost 2 bases and J 4 bases, leaving 9 bases between the germline ends. The DNA of the CDR3 is TGCGCCAGCAGCTTTGATGGGGTCACTGAAGCTTTCTTT. It yields the protein CASSFDGVTEAFF.

The table lists this clonotype with many counts. V gene TRBV20-1 combines with J gene TRBJ1-1, with D tentatively TRBD1 (6 bases). The CDR3 has 11 amino acids. Per germline, CDR1 DFQATT and CDR2 SNEGSKA (reference sequence). As DNA, the CDR3 is TGCAGCGCTCCGGGGGCAACTGAAGCTTTCTTT. Protein product: CSAPGATEAFF.

The rearrangement joins TRBV28 to TRBJ2-4; perhaps TRBD2 as D (6 bases). Per germline, CDR1 MDHEN and CDR2 SYDVKM. The V end was cut by 1 base, the J end by 5 bases, with 12 bases between. The CDR3 has 15 residues. The CDR3 loop reads CASSLYGGGENIQYF. The CDR3 DNA reads as TGTGCCAGCAGTTTATACGGAGGAGGGGAAAACATTCAGTACTTC.

This chain links TRBV6-5 with TRBJ2-5, with 8 bases fitting TRBD1. The CDR3 covers 16 residues. J was trimmed by 4 bases and V by 7 bases; bases with no gene match: 14. CDR1 and CDR2 (germline): MNHEY, SVGAGI. The DNA for the CDR3 is TGTGCCAGCAAAAAGGACAGGGATTATGTCGGAGAGACCCAGTACTTC. It encodes CASKKDRDYVGETQYF.

Points on this clonotype: As the CDR3 is not closed by the conserved phenylalanine or tryptophan, this likely results from a read error. The rearrangement joins TRBV4-1 to TRBJ1-1, with TRBD1 identical over 10 bases. This CDR3 has 16 residues. Germline CDR1 and CDR2: MGHRA and YSYEKL. The junction had 11 bases not matched to a gene; V was cut back by 0 bases and J by 10 bases. CDR3 region: CASSQDPGQGGKGAFY. The CDR3 DNA reads as TGCGCCAGCAGCCAAGACCCCGGACAGGGGGGTAAGGGAGCTTTCTAT.

As regards this clonotype: Since a much larger clone is just one base distant, this may be a read error. The chain has TRBV28 and TRBJ2-4; the match to TRBD1 covers 8 bases. Germline-derived CDR1 and CDR2 are MDHEN and SYDVKM. This CDR3 has 16 residues. CDR3 region: CTSSPGGARAKNIQYF. In DNA form, the CDR3 reads TGTACCAGCAGTCCAGGGGGCGCGAGGGCCAAAAACATTCAGTACTTC. The whole variable domain, remainder taken from reference TRBV28 and TRBJ2-4, is DVKVTQSSRYLVKRTGEKVFLECVQDMDHENMFWYRQDPGLGLRLIYFSYDVKMKEKGDIPEGYSVSREKKERFSLILESASTNQTSMYLCTSSPGGARAKNIQYFGAGTRLSVL.

The V call is TRBV6-6, the J call TRBJ1-5, with TRBD1 as a possible D gene (6 bases). Deletions cut 11 bases from V and 4 bases from J, with 18 bases between. This CDR3 has 14 residues. Germline V gives CDR1 MNHNY, CDR2 SVGAGI (reference sequence). CDR3 coding DNA: TGTGCCTCTGCCCCCGGGACACAGAATCAGCCCCAGCATTTT. This sequence encodes CASAPGTQNQPQHF.

In its sample, this clonotype was seen many times. The chain combines TRBV20-1 with TRBJ1-2; possibly TRBD1 for D (6 bases). The V gene's germline CDR1 is DFQATT and CDR2 SNEGSKA (reference sequence). V shed 8 bases and J shed 8 bases, with 27 bases lying between them. CDR3 length equals 15 residues. The CDR3: CSSTTRGLPRRGYTF. In DNA form, the CDR3 reads TGCAGTAGCACGACCCGGGGGCTGCCGAGGAGGGGCTACACCTTC.

This clonotype was observed many times. The V gene is TRBV7-9, the J gene TRBJ2-1; the D gene is possibly TRBD2 (5 bases). This CDR3 is built from 15 residues. The germline V and J ends were trimmed by 2 bases and 5 bases, with 13 bases remaining between them. The germline gives CDR1 SEHNR, CDR2 FQNEAQ (reference sequence). The CDR3 DNA sequence: TGTGCCAGCAGCTTACGGGGTGCTAGCAACAATGAGCAGTTCTTC. As protein: CASSLRGASNNEQFF. The whole variable domain, remainder taken from reference TRBV7-9 and TRBJ2-1, is DTGVSQNPRHKITKRGQNVTFRCDPISEHNRLYWYRQTLGQGPEFLTYFQNEAQLEKSRLLSDRFSAERPKGSFSTLEIQRTEQGDSAMYLCASSLRGASNNEQFFGPGTRLTVL.

This clonotype was detected ten times or more. This rearrangement joins TRBV4-1 to TRBJ1-1, with 7 positions matching TRBD1. The CDR3 has 15 amino acids. CDR1 is MGHRA and CDR2 is YSYEKL in the germline V gene. Trimming at V came to 3 bases and at J to 4 bases, leaving 8 bases not matched to a gene. The CDR3 DNA reads as TGCGCCAGCAGCCAGCCTCAGGGGGGGTTCACTGAAGCTTTCTTT. Amino acid sequence: CASSQPQGGFTEAFF.

The chain has TRBV15 and TRBJ2-3; D gene unclear. The CDR3 spans 13 residues. The germline gives CDR1 LNHNV, CDR2 YYDKDF (reference sequence). Trimming took off 3 bases at V and 4 bases at J, with 8 bases between the two ends. CDR3 DNA sequence: TGTGCCACCAGCAGCGTGAACCCAGATACGCAGTATTTT. Translating it yields CATSSVNPDTQYF.

In regard to this clonotype: Being one base from a much bigger clone, this may be a read error. The chain links TRBV19 to TRBJ1-4; possibly TRBD1 for D (6 bases). V gave up 11 bases and J gave up 5 bases, with 21 bases separating them. The CDR3 is made up of 15 amino acids. Germline V lookup: CDR1 LNHDA, CDR2 SQIVND (reference sequence). The CDR3 DNA is TGTGCCGGTAAAAGATTTGGACAGCGGAATGAAAAACTGTTTTTT. It is translated as CAGKRFGQRNEKLFF. Together with reference TRBV19 and TRBJ1-4, the CDR3 gives the full variable domain: DGGITQSPKYLFRKEGQNVTLSCEQNLNHDAMYWYRQDPGQGLRLIYYSQIVNDFQKGDIAEGYSVSREKKESFPLTVTSAQKNPTAFYLCAGKRFGQRNEKLFFGSGTQLSVL.

Turning to this clonotype: A single base separates this from a much larger clone, so it may be a read error. This chain uses TRBV7-2 with TRBJ2-2, with 8 bases matching TRBD1. This CDR3 contains 16 residues. Germline CDR1 is SGHTA and CDR2 is FQGNSA. The CDR3 nucleotides read TGTGCCAGCAGGCGGCAGGGGGCGCCGAACACCGGGGAGCTGTTGTTT. Its protein is CASRRQGAPNTGELLF.

This clonotype showed up just a few times. V usage is TRBV6-2 or TRBV6-3 and J usage is TRBJ1-5; D gene unclear. Trimming left V 2 bases short and J 1 base short, with 3 bases between. From germline, CDR1 is MNHEY and CDR2 SVGEGT. The CDR3 is made up of 13 amino acids. CDR3 region: CASSYNSNQPQHF. The CDR3, as DNA: TGTGCCAGCAGTTACAACAGCAATCAGCCCCAGCATTTT.